This paragraph covers one T cell receptor beta chain sequence. Which antigen it targets is not known. No qualities accompany the bases; no much larger clone lies one base away. From its cysteine to its phenylalanine, the CDR3 spans 14 amino acids. Here the CDR3 DNA is all that survives: 42 bases in frame from base 1. The germline V gene (reference sequence) specifies MNHNY as CDR1 and SVGAGI as CDR2. This record comes from a study of cytomegalovirus exposure and HLA in healthy donors (dated by TCRdb to about 2017). Looking at the study overall: An earlier analysis of roughly 610 of the donors reported 250 to 350 Gb of sequence data and 117 million unique TCR beta sequences obtained from around 180 million T cells. The aim of the study was to test whether cataloging public T cell receptors could identify signatures of past pathogen exposure. Among 398 genotyped donors of the cohort, an average of roughly 240,000 unique TCR beta nucleotide sequences were sequenced per donor, approximately 20% of them non-productive. In addition to the first cohort of about 650 subjects, a separate validation cohort of around 110 different subjects was used. An early release that covered about 600 HLA-typed donors contained approximately 300 gigabases of sequencing data and about 84 million unique TCR sequences. Both class I and class II loci were covered by HLA typing, at four-digit resolution. Genome-wide SNP genotypes for about 55% of the roughly 670 donors were used in a later genetic analysis, which treated that subset as a discovery cohort. In the later analysis, no new phenotypic data were used to find candidate immune exposures; instead, reliance was placed on TCR beta sequences and their occurrence across donors. Roughly 5 DR-DQ haplotypes were handled as single units for association and clustering, since linkage in the cohort was strong. The number of typed donors differed by locus: about 620-630 for A, B, C, DRB1 and DQB1; 522 for DQA1; some 610 for DPA1; and about 470 for DPB1. Among the approximately 430 genotyped donors, 75% to 90% belonged to the genetic ancestry cluster associated with self-reported Caucasian donors. Using immunosequencing, the study profiled T cell repertoires from around 670 subjects and related those repertoires to cytomegalovirus serostatus. To predict cytomegalovirus infection status, the study brought together high-throughput TCR immunosequencing, statistical association of individual TCRs with disease status, and machine learning. Donor age, sex, ethnicity and CMV serostatus were collected together with the repertoire data. To study patterns of TCR occurrence, a later analysis re-analyzed previously published TCR beta repertoires from hundreds of donors and added high-resolution HLA genotyping. All discovery cohort repertoires had been generated on a single sequencing platform. An earlier analysis of 500 to 750 of the donors applied high-throughput TCR beta sequencing to assess whether each TCR beta V gene segment acted as functional or pseudogenic.

Receptors were amplified or captured by the immunoSEQ multiplex PCR assay. For the multiplex PCR, a mixture combining 60 forward primers for TCR Vbeta segments and 13 reverse primers for TCR Jbeta segments was used. Amplification of the CDR3 region of rearranged TCR beta genes was performed with a multiplex PCR assay on genomic DNA. The Illumina HiSeq System was used to sequence the amplified TCR beta libraries as 87-base-pair reads. From the authors' description of their analysis: Across the roughly 640 repertoires, a later analysis counted tens of millions of unique TCR beta chains, around 11 million of which were shared by at least two donors. A nearest-neighbor algorithm error-corrected the raw reads and collapsed the reads into unique sequences, merging closely related sequences to remove PCR and sequencing errors. V, D and J gene segments were assigned by aligning CDR3 sequences to IMGT reference sequences. For a sequence to be retained, a match of at least six nucleotides to both a V gene segment and a J gene segment was required. A rearrangement was called productive if the CDR3 had no stop codons and remained in frame with V and J, and every other rearrangement was called non-productive. CDR3 was defined by IMGT convention, running from the second conserved V-encoded cysteine to the conserved J-encoded phenylalanine. Sequences without an unambiguous match to a single V gene segment were excluded from the earlier analysis of about 600 of the donors. An earlier analysis of some 500 of the donors classified V segments as functional when productive rearrangements were above 56.7% and as segregating when the standard deviation between donors was above 5%. A statistical classification framework was developed to diagnose cytomegalovirus status using the catalog of TCR beta chain sequences. In a later analysis, V and J genes were assigned by comparing TCR nucleotide sequences against IMGT/GENE-DB human TR gene sequences. In a later analysis, CDR3 sequences and most-parsimonious VDJ recombination scenarios were assigned using the TCRdist pipeline. In a later analysis, each TCR beta chain was defined by its CDR3 amino acid sequence together with its V-gene family, and reads without a unique V-gene family were excluded. As a way to deal with suspected cross-contamination and a sequencing artifact, a later analysis dropped hundreds of nucleotide sequences that were highly shared and had low generation probability. In a later analysis, a clonal expansion index was calculated for each public chain from normalized within-repertoire ranks of inferred template counts. Generation probabilities in a later analysis came from a VDJ recombination model fitted to out-of-frame rearrangements, and those results were checked against IGoR. In a later analysis, TCR-TCR, TCR-HLA and TCR-CMV co-occurrence was scored with hypergeometric tests, and a repertoire-size bias correction was applied to TCR pairs. False discovery rates were estimated in a later analysis by permuting HLA or CMV assignments 20 times. A later analysis grouped co-occurring TCRs with DBSCAN, adding TCRdist sequence similarity when clustering within HLA-allele-positive subsets. Repertoires with fewer than 30,000 or more than 120,000 public chains were left out of co-occurrence clustering, as were about 5 repertoires with anomalous nucleotide sharing. TCRdb carries this immuneACCESS record with in-frame sequences only. Its versions omit some clonotypes, under half of them owing to an unresolved V gene in the studies checked, with the rest unexplained. V, J and clone size are taken as reported in that table, and D and trimming were inferred from the DNA itself. Here the sample has fewer than 200,000 clones; over 80% occur a single time. The top ten hold approximately 4.1% of the sample.

The cohort was made up of 500 to 800 healthy bone marrow donors. At the time of sampling, all cohort members were nominally healthy, though unrecorded immune exposures were likely present. The donor tested CMV seropositive and was one of the 289 seropositive cohort members. A peripheral blood sample was collected from each donor, and TCR beta sequencing was performed on peripheral blood mononuclear cells. Genomic DNA extraction from the blood cell samples was performed with the Qiagen DNeasy Blood Extraction Kit. What the study reported, not specific to this receptor: A later analysis associated about 17,000 TCR beta sequences with specific HLA alleles at a false discovery rate of 0.05. An association between a missense DCLRE1C variant and V-gene and J-gene trimming of TCR beta chains was found in a later genetic analysis and replicated in an independent cohort. The classifier was reported to diagnose cytomegalovirus status with high specificity and sensitivity in both the original and validation cohorts. A further reported finding was that TCR beta sequences accurately predicted the HLA-A and HLA-B alleles for most subjects in the first cohort. Roughly uniform sequencing depth across donors was assumed in presence/absence analyses, although this assumption may not hold. In a later analysis, the rate of TCR association differed among HLA loci, with DRB1 alleles having the most associated TCRs and HLA-C alleles having the fewest. Correlated functional status among segregating V segments might be attributable to linkage disequilibrium, but an unknown experimental factor could not be ruled out. Because counts were too low, about 15 rarely observed V segments, including chromosome 9 orphons, were left out of the earlier analysis of roughly 600 of the donors. A few of the identified cytomegalovirus-associated TCR beta chains were confirmed in vitro to be specific for cytomegalovirus antigens. The study listed 150 to 200 TCR beta chains as associated with cytomegalovirus. Compared with equally common non-associated chains, HLA-associated TCR beta chains in a later analysis were more clonally expanded and had lower generation probabilities. A cluster of highly shared sequence variants was judged likely to represent a technical artifact of the sequencing pipeline. When HLA alleles, especially DR and DQ, strongly co-occurred, attributing TCR associations to individual alleles was difficult. Because some donors lacked HLA typing at each locus, the association tests relied only on the typed subset. The authors suggested that the approach could potentially be generalized to other disease states and immunological phenotypes. A later analysis reported that several top co-occurrence clusters appeared linked to parvovirus B19, influenza, CMV and Epstein-Barr virus. In an earlier analysis of about 600 of the donors, most TCR beta V segments appeared in productive rearrangements about 90% or about 30% of the time, broadly matching IMGT annotations. A later genetic analysis reported fewer N-insertions in productive TCRs among donors in an Asian-associated ancestry cluster than the roughly 640-donor mean. The cohort was sequenced for TCR beta chains only, and without alpha or paired-chain data the features that could be detected were limited. The only immune exposure information available for the cohort was CMV serostatus. Most TCR sequences were seen in very few donors, while some public TCRs were found in many individuals. According to a later analysis, most CMV-associated TCR beta chains appeared to be HLA-restricted, and the HLA associations seemed to be driven largely by CMV exposure. The 87-base-pair reads could not distinguish some IMGT-functional V segments, including TRBV6-2 and TRBV6-3, so those segments were excluded.

The sequence was obtained from a woman between 50 and 59 years old in good health and CMV-seropositive. The specimen was PBMCs. The V gene is TRBV6-6 and the J gene is TRBJ2-5; too little of a D gene remains to name it. The closer fit of TRBJ2-7 to the DNA end suggests the J call may be wrong. The nucleotides are TGTGCCAGCAGTTACCCAACCGACACATACGAGCAGTACTTC. This encodes CASSYPTDTYEQYF.